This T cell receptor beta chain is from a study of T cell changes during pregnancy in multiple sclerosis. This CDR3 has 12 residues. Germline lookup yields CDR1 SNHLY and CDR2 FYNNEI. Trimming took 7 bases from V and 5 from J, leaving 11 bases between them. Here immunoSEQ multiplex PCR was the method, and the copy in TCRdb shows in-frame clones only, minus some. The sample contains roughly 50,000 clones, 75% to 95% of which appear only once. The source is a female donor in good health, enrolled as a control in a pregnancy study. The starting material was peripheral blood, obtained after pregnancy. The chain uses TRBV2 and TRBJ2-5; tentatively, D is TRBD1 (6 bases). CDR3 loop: CASNTGQETQYF. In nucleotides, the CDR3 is TGTGCCAGCAACACAGGGCAGGAGACCCAGTACTTC.